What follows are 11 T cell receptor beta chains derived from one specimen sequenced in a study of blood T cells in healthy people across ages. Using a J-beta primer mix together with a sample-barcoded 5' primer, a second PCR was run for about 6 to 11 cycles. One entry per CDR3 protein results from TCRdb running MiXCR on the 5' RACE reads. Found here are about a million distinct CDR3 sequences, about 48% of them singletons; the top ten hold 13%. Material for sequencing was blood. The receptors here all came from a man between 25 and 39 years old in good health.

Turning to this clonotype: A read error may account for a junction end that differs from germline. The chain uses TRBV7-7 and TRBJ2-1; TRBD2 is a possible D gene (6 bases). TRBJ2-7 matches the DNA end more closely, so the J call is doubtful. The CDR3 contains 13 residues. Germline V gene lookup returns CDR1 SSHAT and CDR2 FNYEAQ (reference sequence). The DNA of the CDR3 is TGTGCTAGCAGCCTCGGGACTCTTGACGAGCAGTACTTC. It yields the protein CASSLGTLDEQYF.

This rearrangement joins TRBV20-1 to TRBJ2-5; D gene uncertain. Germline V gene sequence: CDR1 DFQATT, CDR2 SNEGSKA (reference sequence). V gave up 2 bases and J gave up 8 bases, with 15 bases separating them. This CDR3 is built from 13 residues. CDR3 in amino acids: CSARTLLEQTQYF. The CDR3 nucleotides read TGCAGTGCTAGAACCCTCCTCGAGCAAACCCAGTACTTC.

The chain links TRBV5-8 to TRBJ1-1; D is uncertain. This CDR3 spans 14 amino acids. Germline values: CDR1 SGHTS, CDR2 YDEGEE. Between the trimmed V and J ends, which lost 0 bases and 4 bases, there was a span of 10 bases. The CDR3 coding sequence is TGTGCCAGCAGCTTGGTCGCGGCCCTCACTGAAGCTTTCTTT. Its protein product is CASSLVAALTEAFF.

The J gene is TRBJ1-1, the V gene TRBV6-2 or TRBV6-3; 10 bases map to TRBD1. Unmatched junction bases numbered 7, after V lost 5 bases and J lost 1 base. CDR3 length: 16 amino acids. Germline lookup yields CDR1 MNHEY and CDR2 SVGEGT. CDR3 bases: TGTGCCAGCAGTCCCGGGACAGGGGCGCAGAACACTGAAGCTTTCTTT. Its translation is CASSPGTGAQNTEAFF.

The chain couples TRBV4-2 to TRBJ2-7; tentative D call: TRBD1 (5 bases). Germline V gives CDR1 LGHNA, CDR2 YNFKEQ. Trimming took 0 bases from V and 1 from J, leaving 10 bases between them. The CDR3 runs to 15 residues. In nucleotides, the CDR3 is TGTGCCAGCAGCCAAGAAACAAGACAGTCCTACGAGCAGTACTTC. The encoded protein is CASSQETRQSYEQYF.

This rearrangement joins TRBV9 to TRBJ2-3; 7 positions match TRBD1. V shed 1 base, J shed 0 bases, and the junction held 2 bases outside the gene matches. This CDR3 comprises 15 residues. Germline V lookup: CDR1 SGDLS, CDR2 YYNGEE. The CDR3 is CASSVLQGSTDTQYF. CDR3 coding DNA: TGTGCCAGCAGCGTACTACAGGGGAGCACAGATACGCAGTATTTT.

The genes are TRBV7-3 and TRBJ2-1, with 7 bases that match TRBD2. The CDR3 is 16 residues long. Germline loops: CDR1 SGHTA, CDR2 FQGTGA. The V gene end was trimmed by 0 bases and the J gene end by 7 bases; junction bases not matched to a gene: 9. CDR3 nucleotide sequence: TGTGCCAGCAGCTTAACGAGGGGAGGGAGTAGGAATGAGCAGTTCTTC. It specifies CASSLTRGGSRNEQFF.

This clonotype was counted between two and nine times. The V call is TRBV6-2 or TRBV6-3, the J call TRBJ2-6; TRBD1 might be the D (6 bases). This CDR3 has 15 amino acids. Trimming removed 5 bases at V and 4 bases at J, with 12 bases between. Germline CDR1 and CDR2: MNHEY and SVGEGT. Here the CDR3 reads CASSTAGAGANVLTF. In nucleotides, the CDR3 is TGTGCCAGCAGTACCGCAGGGGCCGGGGCCAACGTCCTGACTTTC.

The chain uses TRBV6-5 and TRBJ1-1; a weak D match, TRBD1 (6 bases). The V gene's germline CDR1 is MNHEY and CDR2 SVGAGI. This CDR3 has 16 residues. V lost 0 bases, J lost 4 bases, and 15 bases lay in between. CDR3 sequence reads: CASSYSLSRGRTEAFF. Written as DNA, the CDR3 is TGTGCCAGCAGTTACTCGTTGTCCCGGGGGCGCACTGAAGCTTTCTTT.

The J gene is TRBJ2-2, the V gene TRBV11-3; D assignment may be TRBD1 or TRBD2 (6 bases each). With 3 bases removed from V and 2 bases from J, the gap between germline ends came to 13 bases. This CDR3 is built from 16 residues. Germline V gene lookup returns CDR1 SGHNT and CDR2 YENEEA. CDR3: CASSLGGSSNTGELFF. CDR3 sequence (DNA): TGTGCCAGCAGCTTGGGGGGCTCCTCTAACACCGGGGAGCTGTTTTTT. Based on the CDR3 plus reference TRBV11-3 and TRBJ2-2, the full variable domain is EAGVVQSPRYKIIEKKQPVAFWCNPISGHNTLYWYLQNLGQGPELLIRYENEEAVDDSQLPKDRFSAERLKGVDSTLKIQPAELGDSAVYLCASSLGGSSNTGELFFGEGSRLTVL.

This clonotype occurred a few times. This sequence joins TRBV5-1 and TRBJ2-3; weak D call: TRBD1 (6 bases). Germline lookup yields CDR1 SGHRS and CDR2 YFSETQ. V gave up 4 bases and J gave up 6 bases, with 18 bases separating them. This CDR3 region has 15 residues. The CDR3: CASSTSSRGTDTQYF. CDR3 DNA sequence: TGCGCCAGCAGCACATCCTCCAGGGGTACCGATACGCAGTATTTT.